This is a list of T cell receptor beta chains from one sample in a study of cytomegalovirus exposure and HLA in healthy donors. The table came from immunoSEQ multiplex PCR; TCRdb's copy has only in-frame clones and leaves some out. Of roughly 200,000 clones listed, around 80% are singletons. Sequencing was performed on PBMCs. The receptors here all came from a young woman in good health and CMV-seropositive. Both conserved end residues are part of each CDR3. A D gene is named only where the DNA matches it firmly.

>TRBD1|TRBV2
CASFRDSNSYEQYF
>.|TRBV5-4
CASSSRFGGRETQYF
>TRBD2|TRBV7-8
CASSLEGLLYNEQFF
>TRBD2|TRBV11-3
CASSLVAGGPKNIQYF
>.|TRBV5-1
CASSLEAGRLGEQFF
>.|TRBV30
CAWRRGNSPLHF
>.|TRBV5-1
CASSSDRGLTEAFF
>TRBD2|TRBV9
CASSVVASGGSEQYF
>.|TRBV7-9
CASSLQGFEKLFF
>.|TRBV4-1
CASSQVLAPDTQYF
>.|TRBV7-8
CASSPRGGVAGTEQFF
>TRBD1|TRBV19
CASTQGGESQPQHF
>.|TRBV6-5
CASSETGTYEQYF
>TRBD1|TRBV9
CASSGPGQVYNEQFF
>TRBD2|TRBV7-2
CASSPRGGHQETQYF
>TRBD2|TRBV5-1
CASSPTSGAYNEQFF
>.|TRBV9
CASTPDGSSYNEQFF
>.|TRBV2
CASRPYTQGETQYF
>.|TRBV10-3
CAISAGRSPNGYTF
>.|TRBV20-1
CSASWETEAFF
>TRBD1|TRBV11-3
CASSPWTGLNYGYTF
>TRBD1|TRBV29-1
CSVPGQPDYEKLFF
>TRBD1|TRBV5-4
CASSSMTGANYGYTF
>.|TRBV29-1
CSPISREGDTEAFF
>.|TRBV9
CASSARSSYNEQFF
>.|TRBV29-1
CSVAGGANVLTF
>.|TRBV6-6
CASSPLSYEQYF
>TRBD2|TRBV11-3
CASSPPKAGGQSYEQYF
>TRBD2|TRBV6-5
CASTARGGAPDTQYF
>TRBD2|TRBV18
CASSRGPTSGSRDTQYF
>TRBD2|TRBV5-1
CASSLELAGDSTDTQYF
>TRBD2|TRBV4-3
CASSQGSGTSRTQETQYF
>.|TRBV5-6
CASSLEQGSSYGYTF
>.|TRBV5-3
CARSILYGTLNQPQHF
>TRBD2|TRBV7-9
CASLTSLRTDTQYF
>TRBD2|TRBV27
CASSPSGNLYNEQFF
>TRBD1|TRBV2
CASRNDRGRETQYF
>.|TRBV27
CASSQEFGGNQPQHF
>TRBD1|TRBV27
CACRDRASPLHF
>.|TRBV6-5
CASREAGRETQYF
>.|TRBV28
CASSSKNGQLKLRHYGYTF
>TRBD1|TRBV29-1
CSVGPTGANYGYTF
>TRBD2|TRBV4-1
CASSQVGGTVTHEQYF
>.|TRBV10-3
CATTPAGVSGANVLTF
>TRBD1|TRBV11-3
CASSLKRPWDRESYEQYF
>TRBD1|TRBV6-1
CASSESGTGAEKLFF
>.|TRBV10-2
CASSEGVLNTEAFF
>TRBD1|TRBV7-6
CASSPGGTGSDEQYF
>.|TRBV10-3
CAISETGTDTQYF
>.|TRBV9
CASSADSFSSYEQYF
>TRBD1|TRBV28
CASRQTGGVHGYTF
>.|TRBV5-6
CASSLGSLETQYF
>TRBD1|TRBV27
CASSSLDRGSSMNTEAFF
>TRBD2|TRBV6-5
CASSYSTSGSSYEQYF
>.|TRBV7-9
CASSLVLSTEAFF